These 6 T cell receptor beta chains originate from one sample sequenced in a study of T cells in Graves' hyperthyroidism and ophthalmopathy. Amplification targeted TCR beta CDR3 regions from RNA transcripts. When the TCR CDR3 underwent first-round RT-PCR, the HTBI primer set was used. In TCRdb, the multiplex PCR reads were re-called with MiXCR into one record per CDR3 protein. Among 400,000 or so distinct CDR3 sequences, roughly 15% were seen once, and the ten largest hold about 20%. The sequenced sample was blood. The receptors derive from a woman under 40 with Graves' ophthalmopathy.

Remarks on this clonotype: This may stem from a read error, because a much larger clone lies one nucleotide away. The genes are TRBV28 and TRBJ2-7; TRBD2 matches at 8 bases. Germline V gene data show CDR1 as MDHEN and CDR2 as SYDVKM. The CDR3 consists of 15 residues. CDR3 sequence: CASCERGRSSYEQHF. The CDR3 nucleotides read TGTGCCAGCTGCGAGCGGGGGAGGAGCTCCTACGAGCAGCACTTC.

Ten or more counts support this clonotype. The chain carries TRBV20-1 and TRBJ2-3; 8 bases fit TRBD2. With V trimmed by 3 bases and J by 1 base, 6 bases remained unmatched. The CDR3 is 15 residues long. From germline, CDR1 is DFQATT and CDR2 SNEGSKA (reference sequence). The CDR3 region is CSASQAGGRTDTQYF. The CDR3 nucleotides read TGCAGTGCTAGTCAGGCGGGGGGCCGCACAGATACGCAGTATTTT.

Of note for this clonotype: One base away lies a much larger clone, so this may be a sequencing read error. V and J are TRBV12-3 or TRBV12-4 and TRBJ1-5; 7 bases are shared with TRBD1. The CDR3 has 13 residues. V dropped 10 bases and J dropped 6; count of bases not matched to a gene: 9. The CDR3 sequence is CAISLDRLQPQHF. The DNA of the CDR3 is TGTGCCATCAGCCTGGACAGGCTTCAGCCCCAGCATTTT.

This chain joins TRBV14 and TRBJ2-1; tentatively, D is TRBD2 (5 bases). From germline, CDR1 is SGHDN and CDR2 FVKESK. The CDR3 is 15 residues long. Deletions cut 5 bases from V and 10 bases from J, with 21 bases between. CDR3 coding DNA: TGTGCCAGCAGCTCGCGCGGGTCGCAGAAAAGAGAGCAGTTCTTC. Its translation: CASSSRGSQKREQFF.

This clonotype was counted at least ten times. The rearrangement joins TRBV7-9 to TRBJ1-1, with 7 bases lining up with TRBD1. There are 14 residues in the CDR3. Looked up from germline, CDR1 is SEHNR and CDR2 is FQNEAQ (reference sequence). The junction had 6 bases not matched to a gene; V was cut back by 4 bases and J by 4 bases. This chain's CDR3 is CASSWTGPGTEAFF. The CDR3, as DNA: TGTGCCAGCAGCTGGACAGGCCCTGGCACTGAAGCTTTCTTT.

This clonotype was observed a few times. V gene TRBV27 combines with J gene TRBJ2-1; 7 bases map to TRBD2. After removal of 5 bases from V and 5 bases from J, the junction contained 15 bases not matched to a gene. The CDR3 spans 17 residues. CDR1 MNHEY and CDR2 SMNVEV come from the germline V gene (reference sequence). The CDR3 protein is CASSDPAGVDFNNEQFF. CDR3 DNA sequence: TGTGCCAGCAGTGATCCGGCGGGGGTTGACTTCAACAATGAGCAGTTCTTC.